The present TCR beta chain was sequenced within a study of human T cells and chemical hapten exposure. TCRdb re-called the RACE reads through MiXCR, storing one row per CDR3 protein. The table includes 87,000 or so distinct CDR3 sequences, roughly a tenth detected once. This clonotype was counted ten times or more. Its target is unknown. General study results and limits: Relative to controls, expanded TCRs formed significantly more large CDR3 similarity clusters.

As to time point: pre-sensitization, week 0. Treatment here: therapeutic diphenylcyclopropenone sensitization with weekly scalp DPC. Venepuncture was done earlier than the placement of each patch test. CDR3 length equals 12 residues. Trimming cost V 8 bases and J 2 bases; bases outside gene matches: 2. The source of this sequence is a woman aged 40 to 50 with alopecia areata. Some clones in this sample may be carry-over from other donors' samples. The source was whole blood, collected in connection with sensitization to the hapten diphenylcyclopropenone (DPC). The chain links TRBV12-3 or TRBV12-4 to TRBJ2-5, with 7 bases identical to TRBD2. Written as DNA, the CDR3 is TGTGCCAGCGGTAGCGGGCAAGAGACCCAGTACTTC. Protein product: CASGSGQETQYF.